The entry that follows covers one T cell receptor (beta chain) sequence. Deletions cut 5 bases from V and 0 bases from J, with 5 bases between. The germline V gene has CDR1 SQVTM and CDR2 ANQGSEA. The CDR3 extends over 12 amino acids. This sample is part of a study of cytomegalovirus exposure and HLA in healthy donors. Use of 60 Vbeta and 13 Jbeta primers characterized the PCR. The protocol was immunoSEQ multiplex PCR, while the TCRdb copy is restricted to in-frame clones and leaves out a portion. This table lists around 140,000 clones. This chain links TRBV29-1 with TRBJ1-5, with D unclear. The source material was PBMCs. The receptor's source is a woman between 40 and 50 years old in good health and CMV-seronegative. DNA of the CDR3: TGCAGCGTTCGGGGTAGCAATCAGCCCCAGCATTTT. Its protein product is CSVRGSNQPQHF.